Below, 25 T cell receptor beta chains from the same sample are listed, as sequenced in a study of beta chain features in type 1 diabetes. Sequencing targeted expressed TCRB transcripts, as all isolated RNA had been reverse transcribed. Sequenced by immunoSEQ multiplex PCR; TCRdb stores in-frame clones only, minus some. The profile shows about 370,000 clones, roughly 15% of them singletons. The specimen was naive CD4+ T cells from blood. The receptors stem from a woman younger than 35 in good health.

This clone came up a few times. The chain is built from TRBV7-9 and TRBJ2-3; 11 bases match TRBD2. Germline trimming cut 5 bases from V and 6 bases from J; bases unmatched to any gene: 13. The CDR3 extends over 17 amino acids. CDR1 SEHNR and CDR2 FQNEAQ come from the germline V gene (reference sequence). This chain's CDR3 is CASSPATSGTVLDTQYF. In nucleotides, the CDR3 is TGTGCCAGCAGCCCGGCGACTAGCGGGACGGTCTTGGATACGCAGTATTTT.

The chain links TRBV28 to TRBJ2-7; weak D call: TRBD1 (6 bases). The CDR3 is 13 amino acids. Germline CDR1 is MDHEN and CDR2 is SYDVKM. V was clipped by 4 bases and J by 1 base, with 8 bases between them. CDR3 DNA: TGTGCCAGCAGTTGGGACATTTCCTACGAGCAGTACTTC. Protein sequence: CASSWDISYEQYF.

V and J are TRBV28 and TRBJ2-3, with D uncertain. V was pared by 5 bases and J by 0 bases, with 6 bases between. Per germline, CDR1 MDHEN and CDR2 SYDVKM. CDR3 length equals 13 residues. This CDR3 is CASSPTSTDTQYF. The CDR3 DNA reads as TGTGCCAGCAGTCCGACTAGCACAGATACGCAGTATTTT.

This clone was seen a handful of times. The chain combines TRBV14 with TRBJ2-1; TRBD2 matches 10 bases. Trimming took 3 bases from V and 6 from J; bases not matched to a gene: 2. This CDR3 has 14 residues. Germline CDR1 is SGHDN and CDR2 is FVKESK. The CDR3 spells CASSQPSGSNEQFF. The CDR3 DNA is TGTGCCAGCAGCCAGCCTAGCGGGAGCAATGAGCAGTTCTTC.

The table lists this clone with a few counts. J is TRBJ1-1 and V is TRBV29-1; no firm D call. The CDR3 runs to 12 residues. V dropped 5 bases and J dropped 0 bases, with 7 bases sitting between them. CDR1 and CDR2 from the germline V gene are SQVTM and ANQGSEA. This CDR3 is CSVYLLNTEAFF. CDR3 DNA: TGCAGCGTTTATCTCTTGAACACTGAAGCTTTCTTT.

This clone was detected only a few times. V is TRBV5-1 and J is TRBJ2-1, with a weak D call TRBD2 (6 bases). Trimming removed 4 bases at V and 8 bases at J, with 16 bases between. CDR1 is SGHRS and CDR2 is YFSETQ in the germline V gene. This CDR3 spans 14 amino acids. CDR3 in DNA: TGCGCCAGCAGCCCCTCTAGCGCGGGCGATGAGCAGTTCTTC. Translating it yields CASSPSSAGDEQFF.

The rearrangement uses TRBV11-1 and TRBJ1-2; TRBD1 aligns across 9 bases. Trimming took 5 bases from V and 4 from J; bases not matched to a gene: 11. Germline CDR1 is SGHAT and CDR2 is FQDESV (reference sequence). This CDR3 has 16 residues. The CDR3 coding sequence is TGTGCCAGCAGCCCACTGGGACAGGGTGTGGGCTATGGCTACACCTTC. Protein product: CASSPLGQGVGYGYTF. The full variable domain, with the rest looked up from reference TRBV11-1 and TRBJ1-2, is EAEVAQSPRYKITEKSQAVAFWCDPISGHATLYWYRQILGQGPELLVQFQDESVVDDSQLPKDRFSAERLKGVDSTLKIQPAELGDSAMYLCASSPLGQGVGYGYTFGSGTRLTVV.

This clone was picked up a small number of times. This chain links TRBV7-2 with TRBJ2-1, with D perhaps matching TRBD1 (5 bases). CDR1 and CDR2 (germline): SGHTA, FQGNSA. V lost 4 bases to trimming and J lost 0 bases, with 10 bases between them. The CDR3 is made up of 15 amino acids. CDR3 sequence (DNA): TGTGCCAGCAGCTACAGGACCAGCTCCTACAATGAGCAGTTCTTC. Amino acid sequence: CASSYRTSSYNEQFF.

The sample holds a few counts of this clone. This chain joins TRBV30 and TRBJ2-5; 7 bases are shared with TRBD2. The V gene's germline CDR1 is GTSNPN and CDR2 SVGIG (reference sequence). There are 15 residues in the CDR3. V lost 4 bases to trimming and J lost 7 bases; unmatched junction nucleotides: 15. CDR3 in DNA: TGTGCCTGGACCCCCCATGTAGCGGGCAGAGGGACCCAGTACTTC. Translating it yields CAWTPHVAGRGTQYF.

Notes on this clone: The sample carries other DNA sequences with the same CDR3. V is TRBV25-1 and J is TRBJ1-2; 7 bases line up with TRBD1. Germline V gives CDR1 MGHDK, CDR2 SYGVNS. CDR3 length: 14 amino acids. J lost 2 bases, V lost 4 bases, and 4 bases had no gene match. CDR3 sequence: CASSGTGANYGYTF. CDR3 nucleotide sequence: TGTGCCAGCAGTGGTACAGGGGCCAACTATGGCTACACCTTC.

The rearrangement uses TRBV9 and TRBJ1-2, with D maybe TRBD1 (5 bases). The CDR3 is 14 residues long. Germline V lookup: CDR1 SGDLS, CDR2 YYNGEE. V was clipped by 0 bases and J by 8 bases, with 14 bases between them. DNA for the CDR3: TGTGCCAGCAGCGTAGGGCCCGACAGTGGGGGCTACACCTTC. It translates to CASSVGPDSGGYTF.

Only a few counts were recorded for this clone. CDR3 nucleotides: TGTGCCAGCATCGTGGCGGGAGGGCCTACTGAGACCCAGTACTTC. This translates into CASIVAGGPTETQYF. The chain combines TRBV28 with TRBJ2-5; 9 nucleotides align to TRBD2. J was trimmed by 5 bases and V by 7 bases; bases with no gene match: 11. Germline values: CDR1 MDHEN, CDR2 SYDVKM. The CDR3 sequence is 15 residues long.

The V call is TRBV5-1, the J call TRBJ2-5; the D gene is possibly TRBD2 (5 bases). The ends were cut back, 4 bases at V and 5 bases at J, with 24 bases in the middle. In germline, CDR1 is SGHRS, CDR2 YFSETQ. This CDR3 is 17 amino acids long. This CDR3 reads CASSQALQSGSGETQYF. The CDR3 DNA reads TGCGCCAGCAGCCAGGCCCTACAGTCGGGGTCGGGGGAGACCCAGTACTTC.

The CDR3 DNA reads as TGTGCCAGCAGTTTATTAGGGGTGGGAGAGACCCAGTACTTC. It specifies CASSLLGVGETQYF. The chain links TRBV27 to TRBJ2-5, with a weak D call TRBD1 (5 bases). With 1 base removed from V and 4 bases from J, the gap between germline ends came to 10 bases. From germline, CDR1 is MNHEY and CDR2 SMNVEV (reference sequence). The CDR3 runs to 14 residues.

CDR3 DNA sequence: TGTGCCAGCAACTCAGGATCTTCTCTCCTGTACGAGCAGTACTTC. This translates into CASNSGSSLLYEQYF. The V and J genes are TRBV28 and TRBJ2-7; D uncertain. V gave up 7 bases and J gave up 4 bases, with 20 bases separating them. The CDR3 is made up of 15 amino acids. The V gene's germline CDR1 is MDHEN and CDR2 SYDVKM.

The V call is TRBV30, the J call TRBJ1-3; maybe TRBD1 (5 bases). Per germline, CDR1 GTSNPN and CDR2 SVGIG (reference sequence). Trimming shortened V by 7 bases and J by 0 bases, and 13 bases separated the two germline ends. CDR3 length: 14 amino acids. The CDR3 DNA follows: TGTGCCTTATATTCAGGGCCCTCTGGAAACACCATATATTTT. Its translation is CALYSGPSGNTIYF.

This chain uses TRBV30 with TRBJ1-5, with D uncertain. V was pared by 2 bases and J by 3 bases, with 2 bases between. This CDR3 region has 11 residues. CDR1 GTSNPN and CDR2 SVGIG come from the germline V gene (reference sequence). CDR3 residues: CAWSHNQPQHF. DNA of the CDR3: TGTGCCTGGAGTCACAATCAGCCCCAGCATTTT.

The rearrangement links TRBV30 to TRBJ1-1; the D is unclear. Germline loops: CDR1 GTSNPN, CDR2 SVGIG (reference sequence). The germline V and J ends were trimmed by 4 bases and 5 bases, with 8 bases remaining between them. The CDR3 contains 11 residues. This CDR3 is CAWTEVTEAFF. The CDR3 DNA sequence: TGTGCCTGGACGGAGGTAACTGAAGCTTTCTTT.

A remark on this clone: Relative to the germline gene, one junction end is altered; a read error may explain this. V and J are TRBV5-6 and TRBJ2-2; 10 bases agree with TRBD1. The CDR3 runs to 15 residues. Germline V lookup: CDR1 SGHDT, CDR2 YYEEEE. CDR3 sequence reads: CASSLGQGWTGELFF. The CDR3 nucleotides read TGTGCCAGCAGTTTGGGACAGGGGTGGACCGGGGAGCTGTTTTTT. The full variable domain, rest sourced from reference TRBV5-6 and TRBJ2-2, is DAGVTQSPTHLIKTRGQQVTLRCSPKSGHDTVSWYQQALGQGPQFIFQYYEEEERQRGNFPDRFSGHQFPNYSSELNVNALLLGDSALYLCASSLGQGWTGELFFGEGSRLTVL.

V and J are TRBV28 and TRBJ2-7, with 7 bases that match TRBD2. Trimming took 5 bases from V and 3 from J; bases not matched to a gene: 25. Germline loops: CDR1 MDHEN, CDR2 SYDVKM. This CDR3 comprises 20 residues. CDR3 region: CASSRLGRLGPLRINYEQYF. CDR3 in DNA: TGTGCCAGCAGTCGCCTCGGGAGGTTAGGGCCCCTCCGGATTAACTACGAGCAGTACTTC. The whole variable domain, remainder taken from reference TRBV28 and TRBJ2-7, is DVKVTQSSRYLVKRTGEKVFLECVQDMDHENMFWYRQDPGLGLRLIYFSYDVKMKEKGDIPEGYSVSREKKERFSLILESASTNQTSMYLCASSRLGRLGPLRINYEQYFGPGTRLTVT.

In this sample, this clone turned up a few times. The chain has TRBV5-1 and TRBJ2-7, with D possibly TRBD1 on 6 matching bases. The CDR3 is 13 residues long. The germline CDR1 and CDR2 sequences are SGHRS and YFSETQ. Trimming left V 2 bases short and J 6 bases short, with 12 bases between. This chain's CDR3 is CASSFERGIEQYF. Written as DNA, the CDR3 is TGCGCCAGCAGCTTTGAGAGGGGGATCGAGCAGTACTTC. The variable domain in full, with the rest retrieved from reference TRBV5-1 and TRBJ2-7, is KAGVTQTPRYLIKTRGQQVTLSCSPISGHRSVSWYQQTPGQGLQFLFEYFSETQRNKGNFPGRFSGRQFSNSRSEMNVSTLELGDSALYLCASSFERGIEQYFGPGTRLTVT.

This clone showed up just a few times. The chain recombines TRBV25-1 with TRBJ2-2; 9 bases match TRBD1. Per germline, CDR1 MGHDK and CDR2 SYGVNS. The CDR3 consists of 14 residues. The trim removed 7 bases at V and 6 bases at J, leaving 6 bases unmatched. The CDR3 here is CASNGQGRSGELFF. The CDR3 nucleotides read TGTGCCAGCAACGGACAGGGGCGTTCCGGGGAGCTGTTTTTT.

CDR3 DNA sequence: TGTGCCAGCAGCCAAACTTGGGACAGCGGGGAAAAACTGTTTTTT. Translated: CASSQTWDSGEKLFF. The V and J genes are TRBV4-2 and TRBJ1-4; 7 nucleotides agree with TRBD1. CDR3 length equals 15 residues. CDR1 is LGHNA, CDR2 YNFKEQ, per germline. V gave up 2 bases and J gave up 8 bases; unmatched junction bases: 8.

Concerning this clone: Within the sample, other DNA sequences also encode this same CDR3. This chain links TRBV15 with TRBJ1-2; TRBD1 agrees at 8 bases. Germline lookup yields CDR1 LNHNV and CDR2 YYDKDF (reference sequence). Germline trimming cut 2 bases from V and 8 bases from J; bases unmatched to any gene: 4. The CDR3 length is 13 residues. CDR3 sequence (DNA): TGTGCCACCAGCAGACAGGGGGCTGGGGGCTACACCTTC. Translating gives CATSRQGAGGYTF. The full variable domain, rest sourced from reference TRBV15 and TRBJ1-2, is DAMVIQNPRYQVTQFGKPVTLSCSQTLNHNVMYWYQQKSSQAPKLLFHYYDKDFNNEADTPDNFQSRRPNTSFCFLDIRSPGLGDTAMYLCATSRQGAGGYTFGSGTRLTVV.

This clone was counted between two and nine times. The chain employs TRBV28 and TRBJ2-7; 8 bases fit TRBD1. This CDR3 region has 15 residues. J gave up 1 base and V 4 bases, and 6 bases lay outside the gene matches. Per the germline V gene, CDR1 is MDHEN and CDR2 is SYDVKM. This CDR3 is CASSSHGTGSYEQYF. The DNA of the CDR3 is TGTGCCAGCAGTTCGCACGGGACAGGTTCCTACGAGCAGTACTTC.